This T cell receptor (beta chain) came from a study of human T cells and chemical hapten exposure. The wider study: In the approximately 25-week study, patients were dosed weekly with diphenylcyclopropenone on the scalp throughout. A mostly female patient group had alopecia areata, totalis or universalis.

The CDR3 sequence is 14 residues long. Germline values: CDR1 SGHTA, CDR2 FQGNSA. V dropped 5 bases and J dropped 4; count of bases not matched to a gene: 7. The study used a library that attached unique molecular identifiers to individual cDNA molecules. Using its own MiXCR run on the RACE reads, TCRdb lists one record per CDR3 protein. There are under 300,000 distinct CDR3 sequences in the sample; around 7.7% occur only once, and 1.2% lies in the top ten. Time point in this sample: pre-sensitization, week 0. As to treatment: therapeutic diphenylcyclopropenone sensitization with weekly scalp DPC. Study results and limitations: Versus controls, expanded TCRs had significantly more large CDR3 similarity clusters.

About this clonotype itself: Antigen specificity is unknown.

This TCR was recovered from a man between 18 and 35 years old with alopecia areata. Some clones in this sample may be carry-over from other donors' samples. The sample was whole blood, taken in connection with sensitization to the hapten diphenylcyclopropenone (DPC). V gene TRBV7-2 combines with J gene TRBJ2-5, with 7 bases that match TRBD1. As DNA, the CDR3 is TGTGCCAGCAGCGCGACAGGGAGCGGAGAGACCCAGTACTTC. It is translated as CASSATGSGETQYF.